What follows is one T cell receptor beta chain and its context. With 60 Vbeta and 13 Jbeta primers, the PCR was carried out. Clones were read by immunoSEQ multiplex PCR, and TCRdb kept only the in-frame ones, dropping some. The data show about 120,000 clones, around 85% seen once. This sample was included in a study of cytomegalovirus exposure and HLA in healthy donors. This CDR3 region has 11 residues. V was cut by 5 bases and J by 4 bases, with 6 bases left in between. Germline-derived CDR1 and CDR2 are LNHDA and SQIVND (reference sequence). The sequenced sample was PBMCs. The chain recombines TRBV19 with TRBJ2-7; D ambiguous. The clonotype comes from a man aged 25-45 years in good health and CMV-seronegative. Here the CDR3 DNA reads TGTGCCAGTAGTCCGGGTTACGAGCAGTACTTC. Protein product: CASSPGYEQYF.